This entry features one T cell receptor (beta chain) sequence. This CDR3 comprises 15 residues. V was clipped by 4 bases and J by 3 bases, with 16 bases between them. Germline assignment: CDR1 MGHRA and CDR2 YSYEKL. These data originate in a study of control samples from healthy donors and cancer patients. Measured with immunoSEQ multiplex PCR; TCRdb has only the in-frame clones, and not every one. The sample includes roughly 170,000 clones, approximately 86% of them seen just once. This chain joins TRBV4-1 and TRBJ2-7; the D gene is possibly TRBD1 (6 bases). The sequenced sample was blood. The TCR originated in a woman in her thirties in good health. CDR3 protein: CASSPKQGWDYEQYF. The CDR3 region has the DNA TGCGCCAGCAGCCCAAAACAGGGTTGGGACTACGAGCAGTACTTC.